The 14 T cell receptor beta chains given below trace back to one sample, sequenced in a study of beta chain features in type 1 diabetes. Whole-study results and caveats: Moderate yet significant TCRB CDR3 shortening was seen in Type 1 diabetes patients in all four CD4+ subsets.

These TCRs' antigens remain unknown. The study reverse transcribed the entire isolated RNA, so it sequenced expressed TCRB transcripts. Assay used: immunoSEQ multiplex PCR; TCRdb lists only in-frame clones, some missing. This sample has some 330,000 clones; around 13% occur once, and the top ten carry roughly 0.0097%. Specimen: naive CD4+ T cells from blood. The source is a woman aged 18-30 years with type 1 diabetes.

This sequence joins TRBV10-3 and TRBJ1-2; D is undetermined. Germline CDR1 reads ENHRY; CDR2 reads SYGVKD. The CDR3 has 14 amino acids. Trimming took 3 bases from V and 2 from J, leaving 10 bases between them. The CDR3 loop is CAISESLQNYGYTF. CDR3 coding DNA: TGTGCCATCAGTGAAAGTTTGCAGAACTATGGCTACACCTTC.

The table lists this clone with a few counts. The V and J genes are TRBV5-6 and TRBJ1-1; 7 bases agree with TRBD1. The CDR3 consists of 14 residues. V dropped 4 bases and J dropped 1; count of bases not matched to a gene: 4. Germline CDR1 and CDR2: SGHDT and YYEEEE. Here the CDR3 reads CASSPGQQNTEAFF. The CDR3 coding sequence is TGTGCCAGCAGCCCGGGACAGCAGAACACTGAAGCTTTCTTT.

This rearrangement joins TRBV6-6 to TRBJ2-3; 7 bases are shared with TRBD2. In germline, CDR1 is MNHNY, CDR2 SVGAGI (reference sequence). This CDR3 contains 12 residues. Trimming removed 6 bases from V and 8 bases from J; junction bases left unmatched: 5. Here the CDR3 DNA reads TGTGCCAGCAGATCTGCGGGGGTTACGCAGTATTTT. Translating gives CASRSAGVTQYF.

This clone was seen a few times. The rearrangement uses TRBV5-4 and TRBJ1-1; D may be TRBD1 (6 bases). Germline V CDR1 and CDR2: SGHNT, YYREEE (reference sequence). The ends were cut back, 3 bases at V and 1 base at J, with 16 bases in the middle. The CDR3 contains 16 residues. CDR3 sequence reads: CASSYGQQQQNTEAFF. As DNA, the CDR3 is TGTGCCAGCAGCTATGGACAGCAACAACAGAACACTGAAGCTTTCTTT.

The chain recombines TRBV7-2 with TRBJ1-4; TRBD1 might be the D (5 bases). This CDR3 has 14 amino acids. Germline CDR1 and CDR2: SGHTA and FQGNSA. V lost 4 bases and J lost 8, with 14 bases in between. The CDR3 DNA reads as TGTGCCAGCAGCTCGGGGGGATGGGGGGAAAAACTGTTTTTT. The encoded protein is CASSSGGWGEKLFF.

This chain uses TRBV5-6 with TRBJ1-1, with 9 bases that match TRBD1. V was clipped by 5 bases and J by 2 bases; unmatched bases: 4. This CDR3 is built from 14 residues. Germline CDR1 SGHDT, CDR2 YYEEEE. The CDR3, as DNA: TGTGCCAGCAGAATACAGGGGGCCAACACTGAAGCTTTCTTT. Its protein product is CASRIQGANTEAFF.

The table lists this clone with a few counts. The gene calls are TRBV27 and TRBJ1-2; the match to TRBD1 covers 10 bases. CDR3 length equals 13 residues. Losses at the gene ends were 4 bases for V and 7 bases for J; bases not matched to a gene: 3. CDR1 and CDR2 (germline): MNHEY, SMNVEV (reference sequence). For the CDR3, the DNA is TGTGCCAGCAGTTACCGGGACAGGGGTGGCTACACCTTC. It codes for CASSYRDRGGYTF.

This clone was found a few times. This chain connects TRBV7-2 to TRBJ2-7; maybe TRBD1 (5 bases). The V and J ends lost 5 bases and 7 bases respectively, with 15 bases between them. From germline, CDR1 is SGHTA and CDR2 FQGNSA. This CDR3 comprises 13 residues. CDR3 region: CASSPGHLGEQYF. CDR3 nucleotides: TGTGCCAGCAGCCCAGGACATTTAGGAGAGCAGTACTTC. The entire variable domain, with the rest obtained from reference TRBV7-2 and TRBJ2-7, is as follows: GAGVSQSPSNKVTEKGKDVELRCDPISGHTALYWYRQSLGQGLEFLIYFQGNSAPDKSGLPSDRFSAERTGGSVSTLTIQRTQQEDSAVYLCASSPGHLGEQYFGPGTRLTVT.

This clone was counted between two and nine times. This chain joins TRBV10-3 and TRBJ1-2, with 9 bases aligning to TRBD1. V lost 0 bases and J lost 3; bases outside the gene matches: 2. Germline V gene sequence: CDR1 ENHRY, CDR2 SYGVKD. This CDR3 region has 15 residues. The CDR3 nucleotides read TGTGCCATCAGTGAGTCGTGGACAGGGGACTATGGCTACACCTTC. Translating it yields CAISESWTGDYGYTF.

This clone came up a few times. The chain employs TRBV7-9 and TRBJ2-7, with a weak D call TRBD2 (5 bases). From germline, CDR1 is SEHNR and CDR2 FQNEAQ (reference sequence). The CDR3 is 13 residues long. V was clipped by 2 bases and J by 7 bases, with 12 bases between them. The CDR3 reads CASSLSVPGEQYF. The CDR3 DNA reads TGTGCCAGCAGCTTAAGCGTCCCGGGGGAGCAGTACTTC.

This clone showed up just a few times. The genes are TRBV29-1 and TRBJ2-5, with D hard to call. V was shortened by 2 bases and J by 2 bases, with 9 bases between the two germline ends. Germline loops: CDR1 SQVTM, CDR2 ANQGSEA. CDR3 length: 13 amino acids. The CDR3: CSVESQRQETQYF. The CDR3 DNA reads as TGCAGCGTTGAATCCCAGCGTCAAGAGACCCAGTACTTC.

Only one count was recorded for this clone. This rearrangement joins TRBV5-1 to TRBJ1-1, with D possibly being TRBD1 (5 bases). V lost 4 bases and J lost 6, with 19 bases in between. This CDR3 is 15 amino acids long. CDR1 and CDR2 from the germline V gene are SGHRS and YFSETQ. The CDR3 sequence is CASSGGTLRGAEAFF. In DNA, the CDR3 is TGCGCCAGCAGCGGGGGGACGCTACGTGGGGCTGAAGCTTTCTTT. The entire variable domain, with the rest obtained from reference TRBV5-1 and TRBJ1-1, is as follows: KAGVTQTPRYLIKTRGQQVTLSCSPISGHRSVSWYQQTPGQGLQFLFEYFSETQRNKGNFPGRFSGRQFSNSRSEMNVSTLELGDSALYLCASSGGTLRGAEAFFGQGTRLTVV.

The table lists this clone with a few counts. The chain recombines TRBV7-2 with TRBJ2-7; 8 bases line up with TRBD2. In germline, CDR1 is SGHTA, CDR2 FQGNSA. The junction had 11 bases not matched to a gene; V was cut back by 5 bases and J by 2 bases. This CDR3 comprises 16 residues. The CDR3 nucleotides read TGTGCCAGCAGCCCACGGAGGGCGGGAGGACCCTACGAGCAGTACTTC. This sequence encodes CASSPRRAGGPYEQYF.

The DNA for the CDR3 is TGTGCCTGTCGTGGGGCGGAAGTGCAGTTCTTC. It yields the protein CACRGAEVQFF. V and J are TRBV30 and TRBJ2-1, with D tentatively TRBD1 (5 bases). V lost 6 bases, J lost 12 bases, and 15 bases lay in between. This CDR3 spans 11 amino acids. Looked up from germline, CDR1 is GTSNPN and CDR2 is SVGIG (reference sequence). The full variable domain, rest sourced from reference TRBV30 and TRBJ2-1, is SQTIHQWPATLVQPVGSPLSLECTVEGTSNPNLYWYRQAAGRGLQLLFYSVGIGQISSEVPQNLSASRPQDRQFILSSKKLLLSDSGFYLCACRGAEVQFFGPGTRLTVL.